This TCR beta chain comes out of a study of OX40 agonist ivuxolimab in advanced cancers. This CDR3 region has 14 residues. In germline, CDR1 is SEHNR, CDR2 FQNEAQ (reference sequence). V was clipped by 4 bases and J by 1 base; unmatched bases: 4. Assay: immunoSEQ multiplex PCR; the TCRdb copy retains only in-frame clones and omits some. The sample includes around 82,000 clones, about 89% of them seen just once. The sequenced sample was CD4+ or CD8+ T cells sorted from blood, obtained in a trial of the OX40 agonist ivuxolimab. The origin of this receptor is an adult with an advanced solid tumor such as melanoma, head and neck, liver or kidney cancer. V is TRBV7-9 and J is TRBJ2-7; 7 bases are shared with TRBD1. The CDR3 reads CASSSLTGSYEQYF. The CDR3 region has the DNA TGTGCCAGCAGCTCTCTGACAGGGTCCTACGAGCAGTACTTC.